What follows are 25 T cell receptor beta chains derived from one specimen sequenced in a study of CD8 T cells in Susac syndrome. Random-hexamer reverse transcription was applied to roughly 0.5 to 1 ug RNA. TCRdb redid the calling of the immunoSEQ multiplex PCR reads with MiXCR, one entry per CDR3 protein. The data show roughly 130,000 distinct CDR3 sequences, roughly 96% seen once. Sequences were obtained from CD4+ T cells from PBMCs. Receptor source: a human donor in good health.

The J gene is TRBJ1-5, the V gene TRBV12-3 or TRBV12-4; D is perhaps TRBD1 (6 bases). Trimming shortened V by 6 bases and J by 4 bases, and 22 bases separated the two germline ends. CDR3 length: 17 amino acids. The CDR3 bases are TGTGCCAGCAGGCTACTTGGGGGGGCGTCAGGAAATCAGCCCCAGCATTTT. Its translation is CASRLLGGASGNQPQHF.

The genes are TRBV5-1 and TRBJ2-1, with 11 bases identical to TRBD2. Germline lookup yields CDR1 SGHRS and CDR2 YFSETQ. V shed 4 bases and J 7 bases; nucleotides not matched to a gene: 16. The CDR3 consists of 18 residues. CDR3 nucleotide sequence: TGCGCCAGCAGCCCAACCAATCTAGCGGGAGGCGGGCGGAATGAGCAGTTCTTC. It yields the protein CASSPTNLAGGGRNEQFF.

This chain connects TRBV28 to TRBJ2-7; 13 nucleotides align to TRBD2. This CDR3 is 15 amino acids long. Germline CDR1 MDHEN, CDR2 SYDVKM. With V trimmed by 5 bases and J by 3 bases, 4 bases remained unmatched. CDR3 nucleotide sequence: TGTGCCAGCAGTCCAGGGACTAGCGGGAACTACGAGCAGTACTTC. Protein sequence: CASSPGTSGNYEQYF.

The chain recombines TRBV27 with TRBJ1-5; D is uncertain. This CDR3 has 16 residues. Germline-derived CDR1 and CDR2 are MNHEY and SMNVEV (reference sequence). V shed 6 bases and J shed 0 bases, with 15 bases lying between them. This CDR3 is CASRTSLTYSNQPQHF. In DNA form, the CDR3 reads TGTGCCAGCAGGACTTCACTGACCTATAGCAATCAGCCCCAGCATTTT.

This rearrangement joins TRBV20-1 to TRBJ2-7, with TRBD2 matching 9 bases. CDR3 length: 14 amino acids. After removal of 2 bases from V and 6 bases from J, the junction contained 8 bases not matched to a gene. The germline gives CDR1 DFQATT, CDR2 SNEGSKA (reference sequence). CDR3 sequence reads: CSARSGGRGREQYF. In nucleotides, the CDR3 is TGCAGTGCTAGATCTGGCGGGAGGGGACGCGAGCAGTACTTC.

This clonotype has just one count. This chain joins TRBV11-2 and TRBJ1-1; D is undetermined. Per the germline V gene, CDR1 is SGHAT and CDR2 is FQNNGV. The germline V and J ends were trimmed by 5 bases and 5 bases, with 15 bases remaining between them. The CDR3 is made up of 14 amino acids. The CDR3 DNA reads TGTGCCAGCAGCCCCCCGGTTACGTGGACTGAAGCTTTCTTT. It encodes CASSPPVTWTEAFF.

The chain couples TRBV3-1 to TRBJ1-5; D call uncertain. Germline V lookup: CDR1 LGHDT, CDR2 YNNKEL (reference sequence). This CDR3 is built from 16 residues. Trimming took 1 base from V and 0 from J, leaving 10 bases between them. DNA of the CDR3: TGTGCCAGCAGCCAAGGGTTCGGATATAGCAATCAGCCCCAGCATTTT. Residues: CASSQGFGYSNQPQHF.

The chain combines TRBV6-1 with TRBJ1-1; D is ambiguous. The ends were cut back, 6 bases at V and 4 bases at J, with 12 bases in the middle. The germline gives CDR1 MNHNS, CDR2 SASEGT. CDR3 length equals 13 residues. The CDR3 spells CASSLGWLTEAFF. CDR3 nucleotide sequence: TGTGCCAGCAGCCTAGGGTGGCTCACTGAAGCTTTCTTT.

This chain connects TRBV20-1 to TRBJ1-2, with 7 positions matching TRBD1. V gave up 0 bases and J gave up 7 bases; unmatched junction bases: 14. The germline CDR1 and CDR2 sequences are DFQATT and SNEGSKA (reference sequence). The CDR3 covers 16 residues. CDR3 residues: CSARDPGDSGPAGYTF. CDR3 coding DNA: TGCAGTGCTAGAGATCCGGGGGACAGTGGCCCGGCTGGCTACACCTTC.

The chain employs TRBV20-1 and TRBJ1-2, with D tentatively TRBD1 (6 bases). Deletions cut 4 bases from V and 6 bases from J, with 15 bases between. CDR3 length: 13 amino acids. The germline gives CDR1 DFQATT, CDR2 SNEGSKA (reference sequence). The CDR3 loop reads CSANREFADGYTF. DNA for the CDR3: TGCAGTGCTAACAGGGAGTTTGCAGATGGCTACACCTTC.

The chain recombines TRBV20-1 with TRBJ2-1, with D tentatively TRBD1 or TRBD2 (6 bases each). The CDR3 is 13 amino acids. V was clipped by 8 bases and J by 7 bases, with 18 bases between them. Germline V CDR1 and CDR2: DFQATT, SNEGSKA (reference sequence). For the CDR3, the DNA is TGCAGTCTCCGGGACTCCCAGGGGAATGAGCAGTTCTTC. Protein sequence: CSLRDSQGNEQFF.

This sequence joins TRBV20-1 and TRBJ2-1, with D tentatively TRBD1 (7 bases). The germline V and J ends were trimmed by 1 base and 9 bases, with 16 bases remaining between them. This CDR3 spans 14 amino acids. Germline CDR1 and CDR2: DFQATT and SNEGSKA (reference sequence). In nucleotides, the CDR3 is TGCAGTGCTAGAGCAGGGGGGATAGGGGTTGAGCAGTTCTTC. The encoded protein is CSARAGGIGVEQFF.

This chain uses TRBV11-2 with TRBJ1-5, with D unclear. Germline assignment: CDR1 SGHAT and CDR2 FQNNGV. This CDR3 contains 13 residues. V lost 3 bases and J 4 bases, leaving 7 bases between the germline ends. The CDR3 coding sequence is TGTGCCAGCAGCTTTGAAGGAAATCAGCCCCAGCATTTT. Encoded protein: CASSFEGNQPQHF.

The chain combines TRBV5-1 with TRBJ2-2, with TRBD1 matching 8 bases. The CDR3 spans 14 residues. The germline gives CDR1 SGHRS, CDR2 YFSETQ. Trimming cost V 4 bases and J 4 bases; bases outside gene matches: 3. The chain's CDR3 is CASSLDRATGELFF. DNA of the CDR3: TGCGCCAGCAGCCTGGACAGGGCCACCGGGGAGCTGTTTTTT.

The chain carries TRBV5-1 and TRBJ1-5, with no clear D. Germline assignment: CDR1 SGHRS and CDR2 YFSETQ. The V end lost 0 bases, the J end lost 8 bases, and 9 bases lay between the germline ends. This CDR3 has 13 residues. The CDR3 nucleotides are TGCGCCAGCAGCTTGGACAGCTTTGAGCCCCAGCATTTT. It is translated as CASSLDSFEPQHF. The whole variable domain, filled in from reference TRBV5-1 and TRBJ1-5, reads KAGVTQTPRYLIKTRGQQVTLSCSPISGHRSVSWYQQTPGQGLQFLFEYFSETQRNKGNFPGRFSGRQFSNSRSEMNVSTLELGDSALYLCASSLDSFEPQHFGDGTRLSIL.

V usage is TRBV12-3 or TRBV12-4 and J usage is TRBJ2-5; possible D gene TRBD2, 5 bases. The CDR3 is made up of 12 amino acids. V was cut by 6 bases and J by 5 bases, with 10 bases left in between. DNA for the CDR3: TGTGCCAGCAGAGGGAGCTTTGAGACCCAGTACTTC. It specifies CASRGSFETQYF.

The chain couples TRBV5-1 to TRBJ2-5, with D possibly called TRBD1 or TRBD2 (6 bases each). The CDR3 has 16 residues. Germline CDR1 and CDR2: SGHRS and YFSETQ. Deletions cut 4 bases from V and 5 bases from J, with 21 bases between. CDR3 nucleotide sequence: TGCGCCAGCAGCCAATGGGACACTAGCCAGGGGGAGACCCAGTACTTC. It specifies CASSQWDTSQGETQYF.

V is TRBV6-2 or TRBV6-3 and J is TRBJ2-1; the D is unclear. Germline values: CDR1 MNHEY, CDR2 SVGEGT. V lost 8 bases, J lost 9 bases, and 17 bases lay in between. The CDR3 extends over 13 amino acids. The CDR3 loop reads CASRPRWSLEQFF. The CDR3 bases are TGTGCCAGCCGGCCCCGATGGTCTCTTGAGCAGTTCTTC.

This chain links TRBV3-1 with TRBJ2-7, with 8 bases lining up with TRBD1. The CDR3 loop spans 14 amino acids. Per the germline V gene, CDR1 is LGHDT and CDR2 is YNNKEL (reference sequence). V was clipped by 1 base and J by 5 bases; unmatched bases: 4. The CDR3 DNA follows: TGTGCCAGCAGCCAAGTGCAGGGGGCCAACGAGCAGTACTTC. It translates to CASSQVQGANEQYF.

The rearrangement joins TRBV6-1 to TRBJ2-7, with D possibly TRBD1 on 5 matching bases. Germline-derived CDR1 and CDR2 are MNHNS and SASEGT. The CDR3 has 13 residues. V lost 1 base to trimming and J lost 1 base, with 5 bases between them. CDR3 protein: CASSEGTSYEQYF. As DNA, the CDR3 is TGTGCCAGCAGTGAAGGGACATCCTACGAGCAGTACTTC.

V usage is TRBV25-1 and J usage is TRBJ2-4, with no clear D. This CDR3 has 12 amino acids. Trimming stripped 7 bases from V and 3 bases from J, with 7 bases between. Germline V gene data show CDR1 as MGHDK and CDR2 as SYGVNS. The CDR3 sequence is CASTGVKNIQYF. The CDR3 DNA is TGTGCCAGCACTGGGGTCAAAAACATTCAGTACTTC.

The chain couples TRBV29-1 to TRBJ2-1; D is unclear. CDR3 size: 13 residues. The germline CDR1 and CDR2 sequences are SQVTM and ANQGSEA. V shed 6 bases and J shed 3 bases, with 12 bases lying between them. CDR3 amino acids: CSVGQSNYNEQFF. The CDR3 DNA sequence: TGCAGCGTCGGGCAGTCTAACTACAATGAGCAGTTCTTC.

This rearrangement joins TRBV5-4 to TRBJ2-2; TRBD2 aligns across 9 bases. The CDR3 is made up of 15 amino acids. Losses at the gene ends were 4 bases for V and 4 bases for J; bases not matched to a gene: 5. Germline CDR1 is SGHNT and CDR2 is YYREEE (reference sequence). The CDR3 spells CASSVTSGPTGELFF. DNA for the CDR3: TGTGCCAGCAGCGTGACTAGCGGCCCCACCGGGGAGCTGTTTTTT.

The rearrangement joins TRBV7-2 to TRBJ2-1; tentative D call: TRBD1 (5 bases). CDR1 is SGHTA, CDR2 FQGNSA, per germline. V lost 4 bases and J lost 5, with 15 bases in between. There are 15 residues in the CDR3. CDR3 DNA sequence: TGTGCCAGCAGCTCCGCCCTAGACAGTCACAATGAGCAGTTCTTC. It encodes CASSSALDSHNEQFF.

The J gene is TRBJ2-2, the V gene TRBV3-1; perhaps TRBD2 as D (6 bases). Germline V CDR1 and CDR2: LGHDT, YNNKEL (reference sequence). Trimming left V 0 bases short and J 2 bases short, with 10 bases between. The length of the CDR3 is 16 residues. In DNA form, the CDR3 reads TGTGCCAGCAGCCAAGATGGGACTTTTAACACCGGGGAGCTGTTTTTT. As protein: CASSQDGTFNTGELFF.